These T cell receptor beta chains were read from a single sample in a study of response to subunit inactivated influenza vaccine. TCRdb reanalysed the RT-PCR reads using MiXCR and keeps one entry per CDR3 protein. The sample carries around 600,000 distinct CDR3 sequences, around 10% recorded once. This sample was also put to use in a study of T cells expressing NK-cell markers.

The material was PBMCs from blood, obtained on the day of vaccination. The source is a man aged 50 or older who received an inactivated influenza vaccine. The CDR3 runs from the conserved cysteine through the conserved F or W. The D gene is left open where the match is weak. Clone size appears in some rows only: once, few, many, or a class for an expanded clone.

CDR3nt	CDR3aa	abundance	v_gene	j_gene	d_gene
TGTGCCAGCAGCTTGAGGGGGACCTACGAGCAGTACTTC	CASSLRGTYEQYF	many	TRBV5-1	TRBJ2-7	.
TGCGCCAGCAGCAAGTGGGGGGAGAACACTGAAGCTTTCTTT	CASSKWGENTEAFF	.	TRBV5-1	TRBJ1-1	.
TGTGCCAGCAGCCAAACAGGGGACGCTTCCTACGAGCAGTACTTC	CASSQTGDASYEQYF	once	TRBV28	TRBJ2-7	TRBD1
TGCAGTGCTCTCACCGGGACCGAAAATCAGCCCCAGCATTTT	CSALTGTENQPQHF	.	TRBV20-1	TRBJ1-5	.
TGCGCCAGCAGCTTGGAGATCCCGCCCGACTTCCTGACTTTC	CASSLEIPPDFLTF	.	TRBV5-1	TRBJ2-6	.
TGCGCCAGCAGCCAGAGAGACAAGGCCAAAAACATTCAGTACTTC	CASSQRDKAKNIQYF	.	TRBV4-1	TRBJ2-4	.
TGTGCCAGCAGCCAAGGACTAGCGGGAGTCATTCAGTACTTC	CASSQGLAGVIQYF	few	TRBV14	TRBJ2-4	TRBD2
TGCGCCAGCAGCTTGAACCTAGGTTGGTGGGACACAGATACGCAGTATTTT	CASSLNLGWWDTDTQYF	many	TRBV5-1	TRBJ2-3	.
TGTGCCAGCAGCCCTTCGGGACAGCCGTACAATGAGCAGTTCTTC	CASSPSGQPYNEQFF	few	TRBV7-2	TRBJ2-1	TRBD1
TGCGCCAGCAGGTTGGGGGCGAGCGGGGAGCTGTTTTTT	CASRLGASGELFF	many	TRBV10-2	TRBJ2-2	.
TGCAGCGCCTACAGGGCGCTGAACACTGAAGCTTTCTTT	CSAYRALNTEAFF	few	TRBV29-1	TRBJ1-1	.
TGTGCCATCAGTGGAGGGACGGCGAACTATGGCTACACCTTC	CAISGGTANYGYTF	few	TRBV10-3	TRBJ1-2	.
TGTGCCAGCAGTTACAGCCCGGACTGGGCGTCCTACGAGCAGTACTTC	CASSYSPDWASYEQYF	few	TRBV6-5	TRBJ2-7	.
TGCGCCAGCAGAGAGAGCGGGACCAGCACAGATACGCAGTATTTT	CASRESGTSTDTQYF	.	TRBV10-1	TRBJ2-3	TRBD2
TGTGCCAGCAGCACAAGTCTCGTGGGCAGTGTCTCCTACAATGAGCAGTTCTTC	CASSTSLVGSVSYNEQFF	.	TRBV11-1	TRBJ2-1	.
TGTGCCAGCAGTGTTTATCCCCAGCATTTT	CASSVYPQHF	.	TRBV6-6	TRBJ1-5	.
TGTGCCAGCAGCCAAATCGATCAGCGGGTGGTTACCGGGGAGCTGTTTTTT	CASSQIDQRVVTGELFF	.	TRBV3-1	TRBJ2-2	.
TGTGCCAGCAGTTTAGCCCACGGGGGGGTTGAGACCCAGTACTTC	CASSLAHGGVETQYF	many	TRBV12-3/TRBV12-4	TRBJ2-5	TRBD2
TGTGCCAGCAGCCCCGGTCCCTGGGTCGTGACCGGGGAGCTGTTTTTT	CASSPGPWVVTGELFF	.	TRBV9	TRBJ2-2	.
TGTGCCAGCAGTCTCGGGACATTGAGCACTGAAGCTTTCTTT	CASSLGTLSTEAFF	.	TRBV12-3/TRBV12-4	TRBJ1-1	.
TGTGCCATCAGTGAGCGGGGCACAGATACGCAGTATTTT	CAISERGTDTQYF	few	TRBV10-3	TRBJ2-3	.
TGTGCCAGCAGCTTTGGGTCGGACAGGGTCGACGAGCAGTACTTC	CASSFGSDRVDEQYF	.	TRBV7-9	TRBJ2-7	TRBD1
TGTGCCAGCAGCCAAGATAGCAGGGTTAATTCACCCCTCCACTTT	CASSQDSRVNSPLHF	many	TRBV4-2	TRBJ1-6	.
TGCGCCAGCAGCCGACCGGACGGCGGGGAGCTGTTTTTT	CASSRPDGGELFF	.	TRBV4-1	TRBJ2-2	.
TGTGCCAGTAGCTCACCCCCGACGAATGAGCAGTTCTTC	CASSSPPTNEQFF	many	TRBV19	TRBJ2-1	.
TGTGCCAGCAGTGAAAGTTCAGGGTGGAGTCGGAGCTATGGCTACACCTTC	CASSESSGWSRSYGYTF	few	TRBV6-1	TRBJ1-2	.
TGTGCCATCAGTGAGTCAGGGGGCTCCTACAATGAGCAGTTCTTC	CAISESGGSYNEQFF	.	TRBV10-3	TRBJ2-1	.
TGCAGTGCTAGACTCAGAGGGATCTACAATGAGCAGTTCTTC	CSARLRGIYNEQFF	.	TRBV20-1	TRBJ2-1	.
TGTGCCAGCCCGAAAATTGGGGCAGAGACCCAGTACTTC	CASPKIGAETQYF	.	TRBV12-3/TRBV12-4	TRBJ2-5	.
TGTGCCAGCAGTTTATTGGCCGGACAGGGCTACAATGAGCAGTTCTTC	CASSLLAGQGYNEQFF	.	TRBV27	TRBJ2-1	TRBD1
TGTGCCAGCAACAATGATGGCGAGCAGTACTTC	CASNNDGEQYF	few	TRBV12-3/TRBV12-4	TRBJ2-7	.
TGCGCCAGCAGCCAAGGCTTAGTTAGAGATCAGCCCCAGCATTTT	CASSQGLVRDQPQHF	.	TRBV4-1	TRBJ1-5	.
TGTGCCAGCAGTGCGACAGGGCTTGGCACCGGGGAGCTGTTTTTT	CASSATGLGTGELFF	few	TRBV12-3/TRBV12-4	TRBJ2-2	TRBD1
TGCAGTGCTAGAGATAGGCCCCGTCGGGGCGAGCAGTACTTC	CSARDRPRRGEQYF	.	TRBV20-1	TRBJ2-7	.
TGTGCCACCAGTGATCCCTGGGACAGGGCGAACACCGGGGAGCTGTTTTTT	CATSDPWDRANTGELFF	few	TRBV24-1	TRBJ2-2	TRBD1
TGCGCCAGCAGCTTGGCCTTACGGGGTGCCGCAGATACGCAGTATTTT	CASSLALRGAADTQYF	.	TRBV5-1	TRBJ2-3	.
TGTGCCAGCAGTGTAATGGGGGGCGAAGATACGCAGTATTTT	CASSVMGGEDTQYF	.	TRBV2	TRBJ2-3	.
TGTGCCAGCTCACCCAGGACTAGCGGGAGTGGTCCAGGGACCCAGTACTTC	CASSPRTSGSGPGTQYF	.	TRBV18	TRBJ2-5	TRBD2
TGTGCCAGCAGCGTAGATGGAACAGCCTATGGCTACACCTTC	CASSVDGTAYGYTF	.	TRBV9	TRBJ1-2	.
TGCGCCAGCAGCCAATCATGGACAAGAAATGAAAAACTGTTTTTT	CASSQSWTRNEKLFF	few	TRBV4-1	TRBJ1-4	.
TGTGCCATCAGTGAGAATAGGGGTGGCAATCAGCCCCAGCATTTT	CAISENRGGNQPQHF	few	TRBV10-3	TRBJ1-5	.
TGCGCCAGCAGCCTCGTTCACGGGACAGGAGGGGAAAAGAACACTGAAGCTTTCTTT	CASSLVHGTGGEKNTEAFF	many	TRBV4-1	TRBJ1-1	TRBD1
TGTGCCAGCGGCGTCGGGGAAAGGCAAGAGACCCAGTACTTC	CASGVGERQETQYF	few	TRBV12-3/TRBV12-4	TRBJ2-5	.
TGCAGCGTTGATGAGCGGGAGAGCACAGATACGCAGTATTTT	CSVDERESTDTQYF	many	TRBV29-1	TRBJ2-3	TRBD2
TGTGCCAGCAGCCAGGGACGGATATTCCAAGAGACCCAGTACTTC	CASSQGRIFQETQYF	.	TRBV7-8	TRBJ2-5	.
TGTGCCAGCAGTTTTTTTCAGGGCTATGAGCAGTTCTTC	CASSFFQGYEQFF	.	TRBV27	TRBJ2-1	.
TGTGCCAGCAGCTCCGGGGTGGCCAAAAACATTCAGTACTTC	CASSSGVAKNIQYF	few	TRBV28	TRBJ2-4	.
TGTGCCAGCAGTTCTCTTATCTACGAGCAGTACTTC	CASSSLIYEQYF	few	TRBV12-3/TRBV12-4	TRBJ2-7	.
TGCGCCAGCAGCCAGTCGACGGGACAATTCTTTGGGTACAATGAGCAGTTCTTC	CASSQSTGQFFGYNEQFF	.	TRBV4-3	TRBJ2-1	.
TGTGCCAGCAGTAACAAGGAGCAGTACTTC	CASSNKEQYF	.	TRBV28	TRBJ2-7	.
TGTGCCAGCAGCTCCGGGACAGGTCGCGTTGACGAGCTTTACTTC	CASSSGTGRVDELYF	few	TRBV9	TRBJ2-7	TRBD1
TGTGCCACGGGTGGTAGGGCGAACACCGGGGAGCTGTTTTTT	CATGGRANTGELFF	.	TRBV12-3/TRBV12-4	TRBJ2-2	.
TGTGCCAGCAGTTTAGAGGCAGCGTACCAAGAGACCCAGTACTTC	CASSLEAAYQETQYF	many	TRBV12-3/TRBV12-4	TRBJ2-5	.
TGTGCCAGCTCACAACAGGGCGGGTACACTGAAGCTTTCTTT	CASSQQGGYTEAFF	many	TRBV18	TRBJ1-1	.